These 17 T cell receptor beta chains were sequenced from one sample in a study of response to subunit inactivated influenza vaccine. TCRdb recomputed calls from the RT-PCR reads with MiXCR, one row per CDR3 protein. The repertoire holds roughly 500,000 distinct CDR3 sequences, 16% seen once, with over 2.5% in the top ten. The sample here was CD4+ T cells sorted from PBMCs, taken less than 30 months after vaccination. The receptors shown here come from a man between 50 and 75 years old who received an inactivated influenza vaccine.

The chain recombines TRBV4-2 with TRBJ2-3; 10 nucleotides align to TRBD2. Germline V lookup: CDR1 LGHNA, CDR2 YNFKEQ. Trimming removed 0 bases from V and 2 bases from J; junction bases left unmatched: 2. This CDR3 is built from 16 residues. CDR3 amino acids: CASSQELAGTTDTQYF. The CDR3 DNA reads TGTGCCAGCAGCCAAGAACTAGCGGGAACCACAGATACGCAGTATTTT.

Written as DNA, the CDR3 is TGCAGTGCTAGGTACATCGCGGGCGAGCAGTACTTC. It encodes CSARYIAGEQYF. The V call is TRBV20-1, the J call TRBJ2-7; D possibly corresponds to TRBD2 (5 bases). The germline V gene has CDR1 DFQATT and CDR2 SNEGSKA (reference sequence). The CDR3 loop spans 12 amino acids. V lost 3 bases to trimming and J lost 6 bases, with 12 bases between them.

This clonotype has more than one count but fewer than ten. The rearrangement joins TRBV20-1 to TRBJ2-3; TRBD2 aligns across 15 bases. The junction had 6 bases not matched to a gene; V was cut back by 5 bases and J by 6 bases. This CDR3 comprises 15 residues. Per the germline V gene, CDR1 is DFQATT and CDR2 is SNEGSKA (reference sequence). CDR3 sequence reads: CSASGLAGGIDTQYF. Here the CDR3 DNA reads TGCAGTGCTTCCGGACTAGCGGGGGGGATTGATACGCAGTATTTT.

The genes are TRBV7-6 and TRBJ2-1; a possible D gene is TRBD2 (6 bases). CDR1 is SGHVS and CDR2 is FNYEAQ in the germline V gene. The CDR3 covers 14 residues. Trimming removed 1 base at V and 5 bases at J, with 9 bases between. The CDR3 DNA sequence: TGTGCCAGCAGCTTAGGCGGGATCCACAATGAGCAGTTCTTC. Its translation: CASSLGGIHNEQFF.

Of note for this clonotype: The germline gene is not matched at one end of the junction; a read error may be the cause. The chain has TRBV9 and TRBJ2-2; the D call may be TRBD1 or TRBD2 (6 bases each). The length of the CDR3 is 15 residues. Germline loops: CDR1 SGDLS, CDR2 YYNGEE. Here the CDR3 DNA reads TGTGCCAGCAGCGTACGAGGGGGGAACACCGGGGAGCTGGTTTTT. It is translated as CASSVRGGNTGELVF.

In this sample, this clonotype turned up a few times. J is TRBJ2-3 and V is TRBV20-1, with no clear D. V lost 5 bases and J 7 bases, leaving 10 bases between the germline ends. This CDR3 contains 11 residues. From germline, CDR1 is DFQATT and CDR2 SNEGSKA (reference sequence). The CDR3 region is CSAPLLNTQYF. In DNA form, the CDR3 reads TGCAGTGCTCCACTACTTAATACGCAGTATTTT.

The chain uses TRBV5-1 and TRBJ2-5; D assignment may be TRBD1 or TRBD2 (6 bases each). This CDR3 is 15 amino acids long. The germline V gene encodes CDR1 SGHRS and CDR2 YFSETQ. Trimming removed 2 bases at V and 0 bases at J, with 11 bases between. The CDR3 region is CASSLFGGNQETQYF. For the CDR3, the DNA is TGCGCCAGCAGCTTATTCGGGGGCAACCAAGAGACCCAGTACTTC.

The V call is TRBV24-1, the J call TRBJ2-2; the match to TRBD2 covers 10 bases. The CDR3 is made up of 19 amino acids. Trimming at V came to 4 bases and at J to 0 bases, leaving 10 bases not matched to a gene. Germline CDR1 reads KGHDR; CDR2 reads SFDVKD. The CDR3 reads CATSELGLADSANTGELFF. The CDR3 nucleotides are TGTGCCACCAGTGAGCTCGGACTAGCGGATTCCGCGAACACCGGGGAGCTGTTTTTT.

This clonotype has only a few counts. The chain has TRBV6-5 and TRBJ2-7; either TRBD1 or TRBD2 may fit D (6 bases each). From germline, CDR1 is MNHEY and CDR2 SVGAGI. V gave up 2 bases and J gave up 0 bases, with 14 bases separating them. The CDR3 length is 16 residues. The CDR3 sequence is CASSYRTGRSSYEQYF. The CDR3 DNA is TGTGCCAGCAGTTACCGCACAGGGAGGAGCTCCTACGAGCAGTACTTC.

The chain combines TRBV20-1 with TRBJ2-3; D possibly corresponds to TRBD2 (5 bases). Germline V lookup: CDR1 DFQATT, CDR2 SNEGSKA (reference sequence). The CDR3 spans 12 residues. V lost 6 bases to trimming and J lost 7 bases, with 14 bases between them. CDR3 DNA sequence: TGCAGTGCCCTCGGACTCTCAAATACGCAGTATTTT. Protein product: CSALGLSNTQYF.

The chain is built from TRBV20-1 and TRBJ2-5; TRBD2 might be the D (6 bases). CDR1 is DFQATT, CDR2 SNEGSKA, per germline (reference sequence). The CDR3 runs to 13 residues. Trimming stripped 3 bases from V and 7 bases from J, with 15 bases between. The DNA for the CDR3 is TGCAGTGCTAGTGAGGACTATATAGGGACCCAGTACTTC. Translated: CSASEDYIGTQYF.

This chain uses TRBV7-2 with TRBJ2-7; the match to TRBD1 covers 8 bases. Trimming removed 0 bases from V and 3 bases from J; junction bases left unmatched: 7. The CDR3 loop spans 16 amino acids. CDR1 and CDR2 from the germline V gene are SGHTA and FQGNSA. DNA for the CDR3: TGTGCCAGCAGCTTAGCGGTTTCAGGGGGCAGCTACGAGCAGTACTTC. Amino acid sequence: CASSLAVSGGSYEQYF.

V gene TRBV5-1 combines with J gene TRBJ1-1, with D possibly matching TRBD1 (5 bases). The CDR3 extends over 14 amino acids. CDR1 and CDR2 from the germline V gene are SGHRS and YFSETQ. V was cut by 3 bases and J by 5 bases, with 14 bases left in between. CDR3 protein: CASSSQGRRTEAFF. In nucleotides, the CDR3 is TGCGCCAGCAGCTCCCAGGGAAGGAGGACTGAAGCTTTCTTT.

This clonotype was seen more than once but under ten times. The junction departs from germline at one end; a sequencing error may be responsible. The J gene is TRBJ1-6, the V gene TRBV6-1; no firm D call. Germline assignment: CDR1 MNHNS and CDR2 SASEGT. This CDR3 has 16 residues. This CDR3 reads CASSDVWRLSNTPLHF. The CDR3 DNA follows: TGTGCCAGCAGTGATGTGTGGCGGCTTAGTAATACACCCCTCCACTTT.

This clonotype was recorded at least ten times. The CDR3 region has the DNA TGCAGCGCCGGACAGGGCGGGGCTGAAGCTTTCTTT. It is translated as CSAGQGGAEAFF. The chain uses TRBV29-1 and TRBJ1-1; 8 bases match TRBD1. CDR3 length equals 12 residues. The V gene end was trimmed by 7 bases and the J gene end by 6 bases; junction bases not matched to a gene: 7. From germline, CDR1 is SQVTM and CDR2 ANQGSEA.

This clonotype occurred a few times. The rearrangement links TRBV15 to TRBJ2-5; tentative D call: TRBD2 (5 bases). Germline V lookup: CDR1 LNHNV, CDR2 YYDKDF (reference sequence). The CDR3 spans 15 residues. The ends were cut back, 0 bases at V and 4 bases at J, with 12 bases in the middle. The DNA of the CDR3 is TGTGCCACCAGCAGAGATCCGGGGAAAGGAGAGACCCAGTACTTC. Translating it yields CATSRDPGKGETQYF.

V gene TRBV7-9 combines with J gene TRBJ1-4; 12 nucleotides match TRBD1. The CDR3 runs 15 residues. After removal of 4 bases from V and 6 bases from J, the junction contained 3 bases not matched to a gene. Germline assignment: CDR1 SEHNR and CDR2 FQNEAQ (reference sequence). The CDR3 protein is CASSYGTGGDEKLFF. The CDR3 DNA is TGTGCCAGCAGCTATGGGACAGGGGGCGATGAAAAACTGTTTTTT.